This paragraph covers one TCR beta chain sequence. This sample's time point: after neoadjuvant nivolumab, at surgical resection. The sample comes from a study of neoadjuvant anti-PD-1 for oral cavity cancer. The method was immunoSEQ multiplex PCR; TCRdb's version includes in-frame clones alone and lacks a portion of them. The profile covers some 6,200 clones, with roughly 58% appearing a single time and just over 7% taken by the ten largest. Sequencing was performed on tumor tissue, taken after nivolumab (anti-PD-1) treatment. This clonotype originated in a person aged 40 to 85 with oral cavity squamous cell carcinoma.

CDR3 nucleotides: TGTGCCAGCAGTGCTGGAACCTACGAGCAGTACTTC. Translating gives CASSAGTYEQYF. The rearrangement uses TRBV2 and TRBJ2-7; D is uncertain. Trimming took 4 bases from V and 2 from J, leaving 6 bases between them. This CDR3 contains 12 residues. Germline V gives CDR1 SNHLY, CDR2 FYNNEI.